This T cell receptor beta chain was recovered during a study of regulatory T cells in long-lasting Graves disease. Findings and caveats of the study: For persistent Graves' patients, TCR diversity was lower than for newly diagnosed ones. Favoring TRBV28, TRBJ1-2 and TRBJ2-5 was a feature seen in persistent disease.

Time point meaning: persistent/refractory GD, antithyroid drugs over 5 years with positive TRAb. Extracted PBMC RNA gave rise to the TCR library. The CDR3 consists of 15 residues. The germline V gene has CDR1 MDHEN and CDR2 SYDVKM. HTBI primers from iRepertoire and Arm-PCR of CDR3 regions yielded the TCR beta libraries. TCRdb ran MiXCR on the multiplex PCR reads and lists one entry per CDR3 protein. The sample has a few hundred thousand distinct CDR3 sequences, about 23% seen once. Remarks on this clonotype: Antigen unknown. One end of the junction does not line up with germline, which may come from a read error.

This specimen consisted of peripheral blood mononuclear cells (PBMCs), obtained when the disease was refractory, from a patient treated with antithyroid drugs. The chain employs TRBV28 and TRBJ2-7; 8 bases agree with TRBD2. The TCR comes from a woman aged 40 to 49 with Graves disease. The CDR3 DNA follows: TGTGCCATCAGTGGTAATAGCGGGGCCAACTACGAGCAGTACTTC. Translation gives CAISGNSGANYEQYF. The full variable domain, with the rest looked up from reference TRBV28 and TRBJ2-7, is DVKVTQSSRYLVKRTGEKVFLECVQDMDHENMFWYRQDPGLGLRLIYFSYDVKMKEKGDIPEGYSVSREKKERFSLILESASTNQTSMYLCAISGNSGANYEQYFGPGTRLTVT.